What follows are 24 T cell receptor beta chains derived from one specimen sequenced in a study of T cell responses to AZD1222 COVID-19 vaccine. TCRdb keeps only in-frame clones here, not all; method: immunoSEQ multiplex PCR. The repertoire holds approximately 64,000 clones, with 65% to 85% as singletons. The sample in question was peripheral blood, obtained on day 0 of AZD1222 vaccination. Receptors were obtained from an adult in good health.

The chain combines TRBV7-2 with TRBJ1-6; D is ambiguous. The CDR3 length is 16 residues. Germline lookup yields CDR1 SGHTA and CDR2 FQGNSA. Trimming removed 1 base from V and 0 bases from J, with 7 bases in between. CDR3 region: CASSLDQSSYNSPLHF. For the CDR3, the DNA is TGTGCCAGCAGCTTAGACCAAAGCTCCTATAATTCACCCCTCCACTTT.

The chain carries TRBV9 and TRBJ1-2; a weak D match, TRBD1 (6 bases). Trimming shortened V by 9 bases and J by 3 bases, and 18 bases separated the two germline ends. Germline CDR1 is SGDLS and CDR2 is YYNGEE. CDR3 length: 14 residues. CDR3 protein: CATKRDNTDYGYTF. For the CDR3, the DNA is TGTGCCACCAAACGGGACAATACGGACTATGGCTACACCTTC.

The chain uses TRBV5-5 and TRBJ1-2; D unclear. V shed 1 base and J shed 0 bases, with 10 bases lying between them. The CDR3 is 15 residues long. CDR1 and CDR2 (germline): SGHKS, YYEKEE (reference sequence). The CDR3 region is CASSLRRQANYGYTF. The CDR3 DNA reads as TGTGCCAGCAGCTTGCGGCGTCAAGCTAACTATGGCTACACCTTC.

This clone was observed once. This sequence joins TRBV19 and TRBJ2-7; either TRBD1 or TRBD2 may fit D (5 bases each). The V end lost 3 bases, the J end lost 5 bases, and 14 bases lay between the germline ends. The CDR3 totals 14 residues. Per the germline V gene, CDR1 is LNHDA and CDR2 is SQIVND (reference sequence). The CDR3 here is CASSIGGIMNEQYF. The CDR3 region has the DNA TGTGCCAGTAGTATTGGGGGTATTATGAACGAGCAGTACTTC.

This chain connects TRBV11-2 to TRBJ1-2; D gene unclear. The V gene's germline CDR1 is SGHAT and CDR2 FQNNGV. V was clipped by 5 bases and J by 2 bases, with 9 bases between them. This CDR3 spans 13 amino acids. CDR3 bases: TGTGCCAGCAGCCGAGGAGACAACTATGGCTACACCTTC. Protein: CASSRGDNYGYTF.

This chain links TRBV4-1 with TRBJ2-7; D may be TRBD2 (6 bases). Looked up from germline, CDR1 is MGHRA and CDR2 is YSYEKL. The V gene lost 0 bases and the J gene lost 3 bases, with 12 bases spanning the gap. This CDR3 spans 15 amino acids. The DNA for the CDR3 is TGCGCCAGCAGCCAAGATAGCGGCAGCTTCTACGAGCAGTACTTC. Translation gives CASSQDSGSFYEQYF.

The CDR3 loop is CASSRQGRNYGYTF. CDR3 DNA: TGTGCCAGCAGCCGACAGGGAAGGAACTATGGCTACACCTTC. J is TRBJ1-2 and V is TRBV6-2 or TRBV6-3, with 7 bases identical to TRBD1. Germline CDR1 is MNHEY and CDR2 is SVGEGT. The CDR3 extends over 14 amino acids. J lost 2 bases, V lost 6 bases, and 6 bases had no gene match.

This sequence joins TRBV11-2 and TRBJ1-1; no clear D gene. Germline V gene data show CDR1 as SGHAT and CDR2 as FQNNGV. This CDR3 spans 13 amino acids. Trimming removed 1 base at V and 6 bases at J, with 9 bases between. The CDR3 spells CASSLGVYSEAFF. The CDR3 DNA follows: TGTGCCAGCAGCTTAGGGGTCTACTCTGAAGCTTTCTTT.

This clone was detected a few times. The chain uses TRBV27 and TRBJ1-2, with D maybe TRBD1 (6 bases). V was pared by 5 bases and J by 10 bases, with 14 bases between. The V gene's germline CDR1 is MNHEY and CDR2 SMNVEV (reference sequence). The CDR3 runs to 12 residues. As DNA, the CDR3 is TGTGCCAGCAGTCCCCAAGGGGGGGCCTACACCTTC. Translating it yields CASSPQGGAYTF.

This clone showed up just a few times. CDR3 sequence (DNA): TGTGCCAGTGCGGGGGGGCCTTCGAATGAGCAGTTCTTC. It is translated as CASAGGPSNEQFF. The chain is built from TRBV2 and TRBJ2-1, with TRBD2 identical over 9 bases. The V and J ends lost 9 bases and 7 bases, in that order; junction bases with no gene match: 7. This CDR3 region has 13 residues. Germline loops: CDR1 SNHLY, CDR2 FYNNEI. Variable domain in full (rest from reference TRBV2 and TRBJ2-1): EPEVTQTPSHQVTQMGQEVILRCVPISNHLYFYWYRQILGQKVEFLVSFYNNEISEKSEIFDDQFSVERPDGSNFTLKIRSTKLEDSAMYFCASAGGPSNEQFFGPGTRLTVL.

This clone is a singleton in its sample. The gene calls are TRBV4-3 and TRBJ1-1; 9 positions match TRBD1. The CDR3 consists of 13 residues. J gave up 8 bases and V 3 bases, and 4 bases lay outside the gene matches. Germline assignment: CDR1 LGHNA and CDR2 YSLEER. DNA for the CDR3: TGCGCCAGCAGCCACTTGACAGGGGGAGAAGCTTTCTTT. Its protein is CASSHLTGGEAFF.

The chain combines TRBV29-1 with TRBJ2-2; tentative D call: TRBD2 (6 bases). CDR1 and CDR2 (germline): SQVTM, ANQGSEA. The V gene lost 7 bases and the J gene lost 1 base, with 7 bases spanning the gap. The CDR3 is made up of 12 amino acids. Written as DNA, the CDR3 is TGCAGCGCCGGGGGGAACACCGGGGAGCTGTTTTTT. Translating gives CSAGGNTGELFF.

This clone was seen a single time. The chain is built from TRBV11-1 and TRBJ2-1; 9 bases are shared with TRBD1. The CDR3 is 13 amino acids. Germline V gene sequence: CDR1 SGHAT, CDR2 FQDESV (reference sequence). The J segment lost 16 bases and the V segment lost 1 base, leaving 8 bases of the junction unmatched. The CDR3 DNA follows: TGTGCCAGCAGCTTAGGTAGGACAGGGGCACTCTTCTTC. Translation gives CASSLGRTGALFF.

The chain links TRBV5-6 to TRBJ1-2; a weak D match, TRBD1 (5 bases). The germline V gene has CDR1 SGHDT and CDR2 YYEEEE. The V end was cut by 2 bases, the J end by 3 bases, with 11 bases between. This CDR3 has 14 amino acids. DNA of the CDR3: TGTGCCAGCAGCTTTTGGCAGGGTGACTATGGCTACACCTTC. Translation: CASSFWQGDYGYTF.

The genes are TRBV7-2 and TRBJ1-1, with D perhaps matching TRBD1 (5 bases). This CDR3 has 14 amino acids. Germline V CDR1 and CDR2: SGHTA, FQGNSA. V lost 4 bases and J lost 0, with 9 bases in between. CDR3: CASSSPRVNTEAFF. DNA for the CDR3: TGTGCCAGCAGCTCCCCCAGGGTGAACACTGAAGCTTTCTTT.

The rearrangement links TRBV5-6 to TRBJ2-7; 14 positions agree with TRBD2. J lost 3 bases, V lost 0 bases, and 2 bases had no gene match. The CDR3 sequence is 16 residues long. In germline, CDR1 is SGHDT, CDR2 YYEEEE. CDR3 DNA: TGTGCCAGCAGCTTGGGACTAGCGGGGGGGCGCTACGAGCAGTACTTC. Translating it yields CASSLGLAGGRYEQYF.

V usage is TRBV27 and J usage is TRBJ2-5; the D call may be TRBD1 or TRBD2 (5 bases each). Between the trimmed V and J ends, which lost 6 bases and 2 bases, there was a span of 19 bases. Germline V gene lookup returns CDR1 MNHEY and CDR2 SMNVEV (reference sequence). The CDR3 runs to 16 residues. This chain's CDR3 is CASSVLGTAAQETQYF. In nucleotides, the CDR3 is TGTGCCAGCAGCGTACTAGGGACCGCCGCTCAAGAGACCCAGTACTTC.

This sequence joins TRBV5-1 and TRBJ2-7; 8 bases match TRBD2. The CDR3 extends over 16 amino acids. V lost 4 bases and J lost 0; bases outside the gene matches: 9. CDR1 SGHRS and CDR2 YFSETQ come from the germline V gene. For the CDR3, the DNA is TGCGCCAGCAGCCAGGGCCGTAGCGGGGTCTCCTACGAGCAGTACTTC. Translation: CASSQGRSGVSYEQYF.

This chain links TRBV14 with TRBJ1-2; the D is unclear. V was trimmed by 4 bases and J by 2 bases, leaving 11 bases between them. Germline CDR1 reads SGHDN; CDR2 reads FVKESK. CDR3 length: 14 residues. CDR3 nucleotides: TGTGCCAGCAGCCGAGGGAGTTCCAACTATGGCTACACCTTC. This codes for CASSRGSSNYGYTF. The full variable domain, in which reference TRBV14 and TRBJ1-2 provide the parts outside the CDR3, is EAGVTQFPSHSVIEKGQTVTLRCDPISGHDNLYWYRRVMGKEIKFLLHFVKESKQDESGMPNNRFLAERTGGTYSTLKVQPAELEDSGVYFCASSRGSSNYGYTFGSGTRLTVV.

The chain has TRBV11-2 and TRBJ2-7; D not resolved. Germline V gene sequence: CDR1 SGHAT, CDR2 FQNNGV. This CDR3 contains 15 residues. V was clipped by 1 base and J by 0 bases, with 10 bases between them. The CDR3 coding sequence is TGTGCCAGCAGCTTAGGGCAGACTTCCTCCTACGAGCAGTACTTC. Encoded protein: CASSLGQTSSYEQYF.

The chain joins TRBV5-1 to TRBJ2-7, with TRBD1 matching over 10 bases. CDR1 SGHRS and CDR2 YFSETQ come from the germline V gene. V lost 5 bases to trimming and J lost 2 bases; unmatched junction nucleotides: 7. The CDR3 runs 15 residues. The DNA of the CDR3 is TGCGCCAGCAGACCTCGGACAGGGGGGCCCTACGAGCAGTACTTC. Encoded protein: CASRPRTGGPYEQYF. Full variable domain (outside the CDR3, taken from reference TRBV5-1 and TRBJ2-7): KAGVTQTPRYLIKTRGQQVTLSCSPISGHRSVSWYQQTPGQGLQFLFEYFSETQRNKGNFPGRFSGRQFSNSRSEMNVSTLELGDSALYLCASRPRTGGPYEQYFGPGTRLTVT.

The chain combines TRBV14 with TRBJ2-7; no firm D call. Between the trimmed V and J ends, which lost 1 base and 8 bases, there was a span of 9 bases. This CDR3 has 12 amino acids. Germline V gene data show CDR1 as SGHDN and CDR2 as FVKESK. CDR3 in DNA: TGTGCCAGCAGCCAAGCCCGTTACAAGCAGTACTTC. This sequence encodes CASSQARYKQYF.

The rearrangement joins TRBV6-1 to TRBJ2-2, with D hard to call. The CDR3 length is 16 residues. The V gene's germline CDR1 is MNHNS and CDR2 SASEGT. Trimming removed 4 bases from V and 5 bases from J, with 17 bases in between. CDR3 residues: CASSGGRNIFTGELFF. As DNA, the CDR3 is TGTGCCAGCAGTGGAGGCAGGAACATTTTTACCGGGGAGCTGTTTTTT.

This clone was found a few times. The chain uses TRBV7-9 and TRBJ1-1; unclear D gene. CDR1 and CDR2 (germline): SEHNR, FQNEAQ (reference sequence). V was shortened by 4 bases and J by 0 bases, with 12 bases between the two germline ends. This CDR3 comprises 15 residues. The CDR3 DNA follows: TGTGCCAGCAGCTCCCGGACCCACATGAACACTGAAGCTTTCTTT. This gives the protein CASSSRTHMNTEAFF.